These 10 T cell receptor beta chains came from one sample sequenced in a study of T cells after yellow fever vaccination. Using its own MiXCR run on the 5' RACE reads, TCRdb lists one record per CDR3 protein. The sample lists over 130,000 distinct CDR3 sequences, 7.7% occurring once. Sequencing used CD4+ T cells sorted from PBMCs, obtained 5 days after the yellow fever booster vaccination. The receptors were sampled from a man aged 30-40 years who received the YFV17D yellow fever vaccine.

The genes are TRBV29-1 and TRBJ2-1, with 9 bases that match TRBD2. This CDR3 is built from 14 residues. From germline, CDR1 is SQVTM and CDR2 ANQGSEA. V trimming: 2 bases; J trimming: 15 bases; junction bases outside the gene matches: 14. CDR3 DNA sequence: TGCAGCGTTGAACGGCGGGAGGGCCTTCCCCCGCTGTTCTTC. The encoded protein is CSVERREGLPPLFF.

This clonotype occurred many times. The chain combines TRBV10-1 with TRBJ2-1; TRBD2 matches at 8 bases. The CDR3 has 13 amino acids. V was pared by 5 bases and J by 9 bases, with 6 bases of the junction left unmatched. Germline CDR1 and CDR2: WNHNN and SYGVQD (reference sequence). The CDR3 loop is CASSPRTSGEQFF. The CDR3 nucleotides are TGCGCCAGCAGTCCCAGAACTAGCGGTGAGCAGTTCTTC.

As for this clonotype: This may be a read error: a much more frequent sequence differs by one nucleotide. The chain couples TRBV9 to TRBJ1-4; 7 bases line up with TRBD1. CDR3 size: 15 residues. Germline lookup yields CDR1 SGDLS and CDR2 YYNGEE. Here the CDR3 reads CTSSPSGDSYEKLFF. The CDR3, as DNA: TGTACCAGCAGCCCCTCCGGGGACAGTTATGAAAAACTGTTTTTT. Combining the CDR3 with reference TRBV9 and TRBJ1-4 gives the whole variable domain DSGVTQTPKHLITATGQRVTLRCSPRSGDLSVYWYQQSLDQGLQFLIQYYNGEERAKGNILERFSAQQFPDLHSELNLSSLELGDSALYFCTSSPSGDSYEKLFFGSGTQLSVL.

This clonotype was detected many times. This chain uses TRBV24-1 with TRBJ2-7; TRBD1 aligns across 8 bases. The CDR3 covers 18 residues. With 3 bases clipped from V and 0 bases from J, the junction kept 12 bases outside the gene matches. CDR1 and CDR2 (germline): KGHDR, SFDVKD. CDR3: CATSDVPPTGVSSYEQYF. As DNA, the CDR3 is TGTGCCACCAGTGATGTACCCCCGACAGGGGTCAGCTCCTACGAGCAGTACTTC.

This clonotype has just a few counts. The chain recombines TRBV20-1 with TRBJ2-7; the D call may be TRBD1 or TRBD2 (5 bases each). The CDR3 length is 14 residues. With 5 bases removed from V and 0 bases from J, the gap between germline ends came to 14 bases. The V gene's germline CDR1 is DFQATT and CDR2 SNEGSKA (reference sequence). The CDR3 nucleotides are TGCAGTGCTGGACGGGACCTGAGCTCCTACGAGCAGTACTTC. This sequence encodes CSAGRDLSSYEQYF.

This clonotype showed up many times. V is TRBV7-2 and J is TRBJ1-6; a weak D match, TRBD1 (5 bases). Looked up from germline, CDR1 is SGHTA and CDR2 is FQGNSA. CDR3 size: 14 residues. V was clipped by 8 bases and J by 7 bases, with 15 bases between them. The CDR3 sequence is CASGGVDWNSPLHF. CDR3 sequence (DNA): TGTGCCAGCGGGGGAGTCGACTGGAATTCACCCCTCCACTTT. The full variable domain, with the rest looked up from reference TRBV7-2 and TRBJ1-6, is GAGVSQSPSNKVTEKGKDVELRCDPISGHTALYWYRQSLGQGLEFLIYFQGNSAPDKSGLPSDRFSAERTGGSVSTLTIQRTQQEDSAVYLCASGGVDWNSPLHFGNGTRLTVT.

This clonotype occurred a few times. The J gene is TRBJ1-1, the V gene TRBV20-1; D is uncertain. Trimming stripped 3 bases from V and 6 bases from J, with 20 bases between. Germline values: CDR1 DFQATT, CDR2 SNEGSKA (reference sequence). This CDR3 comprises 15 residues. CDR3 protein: CSASPSGERAAEAFF. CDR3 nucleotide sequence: TGCAGTGCTAGTCCCAGTGGAGAGAGGGCCGCTGAAGCTTTCTTT.

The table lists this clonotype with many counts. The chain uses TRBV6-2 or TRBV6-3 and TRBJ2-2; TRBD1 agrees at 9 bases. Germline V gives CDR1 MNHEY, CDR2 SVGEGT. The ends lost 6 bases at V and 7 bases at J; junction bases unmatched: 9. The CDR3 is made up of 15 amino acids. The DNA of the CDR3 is TGTGCCAGCAGACCGGGGACAGGGTTCGGCGGGGAGCTGTTTTTT. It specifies CASRPGTGFGGELFF.

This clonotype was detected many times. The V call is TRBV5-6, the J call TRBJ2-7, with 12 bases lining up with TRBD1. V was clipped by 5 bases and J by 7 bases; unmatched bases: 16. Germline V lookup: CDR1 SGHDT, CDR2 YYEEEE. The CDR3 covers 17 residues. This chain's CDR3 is CASSYVRDRGPVREQYF. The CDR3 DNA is TGTGCCAGCAGTTATGTACGGGACAGGGGGCCTGTAAGGGAGCAGTACTTC.

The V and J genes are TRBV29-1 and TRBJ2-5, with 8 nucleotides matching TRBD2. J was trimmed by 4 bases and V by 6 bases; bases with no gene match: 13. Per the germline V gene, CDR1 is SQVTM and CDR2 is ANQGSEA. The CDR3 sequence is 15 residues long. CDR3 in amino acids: CSVRTGTSKGETQYF. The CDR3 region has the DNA TGCAGCGTGCGAACCGGGACTAGTAAAGGAGAGACCCAGTACTTC.